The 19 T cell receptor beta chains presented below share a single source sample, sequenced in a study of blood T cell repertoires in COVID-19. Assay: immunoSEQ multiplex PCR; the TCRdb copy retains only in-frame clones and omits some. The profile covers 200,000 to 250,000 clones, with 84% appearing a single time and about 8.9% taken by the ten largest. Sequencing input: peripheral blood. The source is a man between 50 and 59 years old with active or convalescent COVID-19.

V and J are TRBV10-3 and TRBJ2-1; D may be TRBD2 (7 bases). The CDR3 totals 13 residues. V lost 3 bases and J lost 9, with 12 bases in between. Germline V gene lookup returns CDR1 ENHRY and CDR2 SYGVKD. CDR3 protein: CAISEAGEGEQFF. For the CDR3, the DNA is TGTGCCATCAGTGAAGCAGGGGAGGGTGAGCAGTTCTTC.

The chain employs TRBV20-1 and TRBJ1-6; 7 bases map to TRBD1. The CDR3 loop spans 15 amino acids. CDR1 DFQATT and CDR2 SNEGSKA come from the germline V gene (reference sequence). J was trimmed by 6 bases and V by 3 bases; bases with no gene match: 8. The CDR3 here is CSASRQGVGNSPLHF. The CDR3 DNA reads TGCAGTGCTAGTAGACAGGGAGTGGGTAATTCACCCCTCCACTTT.

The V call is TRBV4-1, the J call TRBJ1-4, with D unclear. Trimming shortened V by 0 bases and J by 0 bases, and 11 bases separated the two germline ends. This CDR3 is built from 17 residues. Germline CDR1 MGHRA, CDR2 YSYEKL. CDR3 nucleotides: TGCGCCAGCAGCCAAGAAAAGTACAAGTCAACTAATGAAAAACTGTTTTTT. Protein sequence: CASSQEKYKSTNEKLFF.

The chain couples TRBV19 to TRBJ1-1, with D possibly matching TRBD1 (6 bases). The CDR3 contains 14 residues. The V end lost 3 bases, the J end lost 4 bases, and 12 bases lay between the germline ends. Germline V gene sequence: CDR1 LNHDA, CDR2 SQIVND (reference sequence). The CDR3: CASSMTGGSTEAFF. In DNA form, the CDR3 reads TGTGCCAGTAGTATGACAGGTGGAAGCACTGAAGCTTTCTTT.

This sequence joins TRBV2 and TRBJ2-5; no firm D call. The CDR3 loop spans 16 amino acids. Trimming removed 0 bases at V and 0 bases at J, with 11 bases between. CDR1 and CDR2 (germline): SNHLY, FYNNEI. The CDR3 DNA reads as TGTGCCAGCAGTGAAGCGGAGAGCGCAAACCAAGAGACCCAGTACTTC. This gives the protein CASSEAESANQETQYF.

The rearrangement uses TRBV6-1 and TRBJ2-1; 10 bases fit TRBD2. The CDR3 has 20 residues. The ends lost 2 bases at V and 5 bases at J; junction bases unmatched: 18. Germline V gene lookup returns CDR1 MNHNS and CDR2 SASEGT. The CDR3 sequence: CASSERRLFTASGSHNEQFF. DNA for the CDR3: TGTGCCAGCAGTGAACGGAGGTTATTCACGGCTAGCGGGAGCCACAATGAGCAGTTCTTC.

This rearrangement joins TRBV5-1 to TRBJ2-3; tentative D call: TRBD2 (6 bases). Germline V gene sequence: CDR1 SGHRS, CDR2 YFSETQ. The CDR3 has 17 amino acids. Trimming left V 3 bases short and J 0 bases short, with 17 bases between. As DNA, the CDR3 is TGCGCCAGCAGCTCACGAGTCACCGGGACTAGCACAGATACGCAGTATTTT. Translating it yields CASSSRVTGTSTDTQYF.

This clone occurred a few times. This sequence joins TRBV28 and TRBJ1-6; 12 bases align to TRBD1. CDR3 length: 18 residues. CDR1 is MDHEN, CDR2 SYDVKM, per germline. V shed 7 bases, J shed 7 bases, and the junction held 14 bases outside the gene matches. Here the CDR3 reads CASNLLYGTGGGNSPLHF. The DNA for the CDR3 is TGTGCCAGCAACCTCCTCTATGGGACAGGGGGCGGGAATTCACCCCTCCACTTT.

CDR3 in amino acids: CASSLALQSGNTIYF. The CDR3 DNA reads TGTGCCAGCAGCTTGGCTCTGCAGTCTGGAAACACCATATATTTT. The chain recombines TRBV5-6 with TRBJ1-3; D gene unclear. Germline CDR1 SGHDT, CDR2 YYEEEE. The CDR3 has 15 amino acids. With 0 bases removed from V and 1 base from J, the gap between germline ends came to 8 bases.

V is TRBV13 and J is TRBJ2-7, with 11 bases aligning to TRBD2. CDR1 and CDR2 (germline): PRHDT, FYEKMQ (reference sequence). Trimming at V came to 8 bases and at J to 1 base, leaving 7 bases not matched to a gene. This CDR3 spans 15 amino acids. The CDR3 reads CASPELAGASYEQYF. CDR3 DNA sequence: TGTGCCAGCCCCGAACTAGCGGGGGCTTCCTACGAGCAGTACTTC.

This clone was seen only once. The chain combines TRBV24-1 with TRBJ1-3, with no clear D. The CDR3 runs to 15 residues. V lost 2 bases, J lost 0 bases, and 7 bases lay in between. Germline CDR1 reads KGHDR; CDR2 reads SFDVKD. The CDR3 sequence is CATSDSAGSGNTIYF. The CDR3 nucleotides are TGTGCCACCAGTGATTCGGCAGGCTCTGGAAACACCATATATTTT.

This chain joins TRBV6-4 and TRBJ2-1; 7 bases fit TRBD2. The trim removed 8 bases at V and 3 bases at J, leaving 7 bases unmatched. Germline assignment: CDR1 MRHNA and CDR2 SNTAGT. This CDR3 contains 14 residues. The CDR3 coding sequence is TGTGCCAGCGGGGTGGGAGGGGACTACAATGAGCAGTTCTTC. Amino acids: CASGVGGDYNEQFF.

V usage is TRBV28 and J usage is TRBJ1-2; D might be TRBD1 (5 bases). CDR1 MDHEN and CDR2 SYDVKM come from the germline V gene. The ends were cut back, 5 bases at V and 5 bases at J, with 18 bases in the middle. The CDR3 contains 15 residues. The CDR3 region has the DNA TGTGCCAGCAGTCCCCCCCTGCCCGCAGGGTATGGCTACACCTTC. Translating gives CASSPPLPAGYGYTF.

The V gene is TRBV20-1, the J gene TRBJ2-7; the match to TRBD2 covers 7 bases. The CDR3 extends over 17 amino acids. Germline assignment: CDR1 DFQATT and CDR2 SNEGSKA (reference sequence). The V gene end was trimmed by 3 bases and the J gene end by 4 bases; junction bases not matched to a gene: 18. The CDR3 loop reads CSASLTGLPEFPYEQYF. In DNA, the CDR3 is TGCAGTGCTAGTCTCACGGGACTACCGGAGTTTCCGTACGAGCAGTACTTC.

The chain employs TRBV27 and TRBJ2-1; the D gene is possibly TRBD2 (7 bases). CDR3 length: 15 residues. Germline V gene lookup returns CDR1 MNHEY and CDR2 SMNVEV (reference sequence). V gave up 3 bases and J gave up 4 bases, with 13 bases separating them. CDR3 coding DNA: TGTGCCAGCAGTTTTGCCCGGGGGGCGTACAATGAGCAGTTCTTC. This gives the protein CASSFARGAYNEQFF.

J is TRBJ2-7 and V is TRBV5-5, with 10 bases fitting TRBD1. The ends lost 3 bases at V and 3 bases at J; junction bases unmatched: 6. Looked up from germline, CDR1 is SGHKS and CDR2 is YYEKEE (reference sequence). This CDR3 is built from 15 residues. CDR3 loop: CASSWGQGTLYEQYV. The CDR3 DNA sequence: TGTGCCAGCAGCTGGGGACAGGGGACCCTCTACGAGCAGTACGTC.

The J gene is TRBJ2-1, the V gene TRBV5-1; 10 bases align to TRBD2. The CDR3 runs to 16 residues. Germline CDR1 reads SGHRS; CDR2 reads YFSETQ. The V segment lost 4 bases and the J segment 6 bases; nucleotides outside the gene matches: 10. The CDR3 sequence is CASSPSPAGGGNEQFF. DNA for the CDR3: TGCGCCAGCAGCCCCAGTCCAGCGGGAGGGGGCAATGAGCAGTTCTTC.

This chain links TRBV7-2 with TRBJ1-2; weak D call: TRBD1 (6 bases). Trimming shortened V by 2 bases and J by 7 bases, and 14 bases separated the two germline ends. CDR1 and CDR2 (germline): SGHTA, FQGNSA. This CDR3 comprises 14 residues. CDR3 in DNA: TGTGCCAGCAGCTTACCCGGGGGAGGGGGTGGCTACACCTTC. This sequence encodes CASSLPGGGGGYTF.

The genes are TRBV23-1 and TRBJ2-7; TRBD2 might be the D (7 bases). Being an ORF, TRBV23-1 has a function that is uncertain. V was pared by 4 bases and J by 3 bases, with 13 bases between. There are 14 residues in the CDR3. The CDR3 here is CASSRGGPSYEQYV. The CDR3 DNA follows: TGCGCCAGCAGTCGGGGGGGGCCGAGCTACGAGCAGTACGTC.